Presented here are 25 T cell receptor beta chains from one specimen sequenced in a study of blood T cell repertoires in COVID-19 (dated by TCRdb to 2018 to 2020). The library was built by means of the immunoSEQ multiplex PCR assay. Drawn from immuneACCESS, this table holds only the in-frame rearrangements with V and J called that TCRdb kept. Clones are partly lost; checked studies trace under half to an unresolved V gene and leave the rest unexplained. The sample table lists fewer than 300,000 clones, roughly 86% of them with a count of one. About 9.8% of the sample belongs to the ten largest clones. Sequencing was carried out using peripheral blood. These receptors originate from a man aged 40-49 years who had recovered from COVID-19.

This chain connects TRBV7-3 to TRBJ2-3; D is possibly TRBD2 (6 bases). This CDR3 spans 16 amino acids. Trimming took off 5 bases at V and 0 bases at J, with 15 bases between the two ends. CDR1 is SGHTA and CDR2 is FQGTGA in the germline V gene. The chain's CDR3 is CASSPLGGTSTDTQYF. The CDR3 DNA reads as TGTGCCAGCAGCCCCCTTGGCGGGACTAGCACAGATACGCAGTATTTT.

The CDR3 region has the DNA TGTGCCAGCAGCCCGCGGACAGGGGCCGGGGAGCTGTTTTTT. This sequence encodes CASSPRTGAGELFF. The rearrangement links TRBV7-9 to TRBJ2-2; 9 bases line up with TRBD1. Germline CDR1 reads SEHNR; CDR2 reads FQNEAQ (reference sequence). Losses at the gene ends were 5 bases for V and 6 bases for J; bases not matched to a gene: 4. The CDR3 contains 14 residues. The full variable domain, completed using reference TRBV7-9 and TRBJ2-2, is DTGVSQNPRHKITKRGQNVTFRCDPISEHNRLYWYRQTLGQGPEFLTYFQNEAQLEKSRLLSDRFSAERPKGSFSTLEIQRTEQGDSAMYLCASSPRTGAGELFFGEGSRLTVL.

The rearrangement joins TRBV14 to TRBJ2-3, with TRBD2 identical over 12 bases. After removal of 3 bases from V and 7 bases from J, the junction contained 11 bases not matched to a gene. CDR3 length: 17 amino acids. Germline V CDR1 and CDR2: SGHDN, FVKESK. The CDR3: CASSHPNLAGGPNTQYF. The CDR3, as DNA: TGTGCCAGCAGCCACCCTAACCTAGCGGGAGGGCCGAATACGCAGTATTTT.

This clone was detected only once. This chain connects TRBV6-5 to TRBJ2-7; TRBD2 matches at 7 bases. With V trimmed by 7 bases and J by 1 base, 7 bases remained unmatched. This CDR3 has 14 residues. Germline CDR1 and CDR2: MNHEY and SVGAGI. As DNA, the CDR3 is TGTGCCAGCAAAAAGCGGGGTCCGTCCTACGAGCAGTACTTC. Encoded protein: CASKKRGPSYEQYF.

The count of this clone is one. The chain is built from TRBV2 and TRBJ1-2; TRBD1 might be the D (5 bases). Between the trimmed V and J ends, which lost 7 bases and 5 bases, there was a span of 17 bases. This CDR3 spans 14 amino acids. The V gene's germline CDR1 is SNHLY and CDR2 FYNNEI. CDR3 region: CASTLGGGWYGYTF. Written as DNA, the CDR3 is TGTGCCAGCACCCTGGGGGGAGGGTGGTATGGCTACACCTTC.

V gene TRBV29-1 combines with J gene TRBJ2-7, with TRBD2 matching 13 bases. The CDR3 is made up of 14 amino acids. J was trimmed by 5 bases and V by 4 bases; bases with no gene match: 5. Germline lookup yields CDR1 SQVTM and CDR2 ANQGSEA. The CDR3 DNA sequence: TGCAGCGTTGTAGGGACTAGCGGGACGGACGAGCAGTACTTC. It is translated as CSVVGTSGTDEQYF.

This chain links TRBV19 with TRBJ1-4, with 10 bases lining up with TRBD1. This CDR3 region has 15 residues. V was clipped by 5 bases and J by 7 bases; unmatched bases: 7. CDR1 is LNHDA and CDR2 is SQIVND in the germline V gene (reference sequence). This chain's CDR3 is CASSAATGGREKLFF. The CDR3 DNA is TGTGCCAGTAGTGCCGCGACAGGGGGCCGTGAAAAACTGTTTTTT.

For the CDR3, the DNA is TGTGCCAGCAGGCGCTACAATGAGCAGTTCTTC. Its protein is CASRRYNEQFF. The chain is built from TRBV12-3 or TRBV12-4 and TRBJ2-1; D gene ambiguous. The CDR3 is 11 amino acids. V lost 6 bases to trimming and J lost 3 bases, with 3 bases between them.

Points on this clone: Other DNA sequences in this specimen translate into the identical CDR3. This chain joins TRBV11-2 and TRBJ2-3; D might be TRBD1 (6 bases). CDR1 SGHAT and CDR2 FQNNGV come from the germline V gene. The CDR3 is 15 amino acids. V gave up 0 bases and J gave up 4 bases, with 11 bases separating them. CDR3 loop: CASSLEGAGADTQYF. The CDR3 nucleotides read TGTGCCAGCAGCTTAGAGGGGGCCGGGGCAGATACGCAGTATTTT.

This rearrangement joins TRBV2 to TRBJ1-1; D is possibly TRBD1 (6 bases). V gave up 5 bases and J gave up 0 bases, with 10 bases separating them. From germline, CDR1 is SNHLY and CDR2 FYNNEI. The CDR3 length is 14 residues. CDR3 sequence reads: CASSHRALNTEAFF. DNA of the CDR3: TGTGCCAGCAGTCACAGGGCCCTGAACACTGAAGCTTTCTTT.

V is TRBV24-1 and J is TRBJ2-3; D may be TRBD1 (5 bases). The CDR3 length is 15 residues. Germline CDR1 reads KGHDR; CDR2 reads SFDVKD. V gave up 3 bases and J gave up 2 bases, with 11 bases separating them. The CDR3 reads CATSDPTDTTDTQYF. The CDR3 nucleotides read TGTGCCACCAGTGATCCGACAGACACCACAGATACGCAGTATTTT.

The chain carries TRBV7-6 and TRBJ1-1, with D perhaps TRBD1 (6 bases). The V end lost 5 bases, the J end lost 8 bases, and 12 bases lay between the germline ends. The CDR3 is 12 residues long. Germline values: CDR1 SGHVS, CDR2 FNYEAQ. The CDR3 spells CASSNKDREAFF. In nucleotides, the CDR3 is TGTGCCAGCAGCAATAAAGACAGGGAAGCTTTCTTT. Full variable domain (missing parts from reference TRBV7-6 and TRBJ1-1): GAGVSQSPRYKVTKRGQDVALRCDPISGHVSLYWYRQALGQGPEFLTYFNYEAQQDKSGLPNDRFSAERPEGSISTLTIQRTEQRDSAMYRCASSNKDREAFFGQGTRLTVV.

CDR3: CASSLSLAEETQYF. The CDR3 DNA is TGTGCCAGTAGCCTCTCGCTAGCCGAAGAGACCCAGTACTTC. The gene calls are TRBV19 and TRBJ2-5; D possibly corresponds to TRBD2 (5 bases). Germline V gene sequence: CDR1 LNHDA, CDR2 SQIVND (reference sequence). V was clipped by 6 bases and J by 3 bases, with 14 bases between them. The CDR3 is 14 residues long.

The V call is TRBV11-1, the J call TRBJ2-7, with 8 positions matching TRBD2. The J segment lost 3 bases and the V segment lost 3 bases, leaving 7 bases of the junction unmatched. CDR1 is SGHAT, CDR2 FQDESV, per germline (reference sequence). The CDR3 spans 15 residues. The CDR3: CASSFAGLGNYEQYF. The CDR3 region has the DNA TGTGCCAGCAGCTTCGCGGGACTAGGGAACTACGAGCAGTACTTC.

This clone was seen more than once but under ten times. The V call is TRBV5-1, the J call TRBJ1-6, with D maybe TRBD1 (5 bases). V shed 0 bases and J shed 9 bases, with 16 bases lying between them. Germline CDR1 and CDR2: SGHRS and YFSETQ. The CDR3 is 16 residues long. Written as DNA, the CDR3 is TGCGCCAGCAGCTTGGCCGATCCGGGGGATGGTTCACCCCTCCACTTT. Its protein is CASSLADPGDGSPLHF.

The chain has TRBV11-3 and TRBJ2-3; TRBD2 agrees at 7 bases. The germline gives CDR1 SGHNT, CDR2 YENEEA. Unmatched junction bases numbered 18, after V lost 1 base and J lost 5 bases. This CDR3 comprises 19 residues. CDR3 sequence: CASSLGRSGAGIEEDTQYF. The CDR3 nucleotides are TGTGCCAGCAGCTTAGGCAGGAGTGGAGCGGGGATTGAAGAAGATACGCAGTATTTT.

This chain uses TRBV15 with TRBJ1-4; D is uncertain. The CDR3 runs 15 residues. From germline, CDR1 is LNHNV and CDR2 YYDKDF (reference sequence). With 6 bases removed from V and 8 bases from J, the gap between germline ends came to 19 bases. The CDR3 coding sequence is TGTGCCACCAGGGGAGGGCTCCCCATCGAAGAAAAACTGTTTTTT. Protein product: CATRGGLPIEEKLFF.

V gene TRBV18 combines with J gene TRBJ2-7, with D possibly matching TRBD1 (5 bases). The CDR3 sequence is 14 residues long. The V end lost 3 bases, the J end lost 7 bases, and 16 bases lay between the germline ends. The germline gives CDR1 KGHSH, CDR2 LQKENI. The CDR3 sequence is CASSPQGGMGEQYF. The DNA for the CDR3 is TGTGCCAGCTCACCCCAGGGCGGAATGGGAGAGCAGTACTTC. The complete variable domain, with remaining parts taken from reference TRBV18 and TRBJ2-7, reads NAGVMQNPRHLVRRRGQEARLRCSPMKGHSHVYWYRQLPEEGLKFMVYLQKENIIDESGMPKERFSAEFPKEGPSILRIQQVVRGDSAAYFCASSPQGGMGEQYFGPGTRLTVT.

J is TRBJ1-6 and V is TRBV27, with D possibly being TRBD1 (6 bases). CDR1 and CDR2 (germline): MNHEY, SMNVEV (reference sequence). The V gene lost 7 bases and the J gene lost 4 bases, with 14 bases spanning the gap. This CDR3 spans 15 amino acids. Written as DNA, the CDR3 is TGTGCCAGCACCCCCACCGGACAGTATAATTCACCCCTCCACTTT. It encodes CASTPTGQYNSPLHF.

This chain uses TRBV11-3 with TRBJ2-6; no clear D gene. V dropped 5 bases and J dropped 0 bases, with 5 bases sitting between them. This CDR3 has 14 residues. Germline V gene data show CDR1 as SGHNT and CDR2 as YENEEA. CDR3 loop: CASSPSSGANVLTF. The CDR3 DNA reads as TGTGCCAGCAGCCCCAGCTCTGGGGCCAACGTCCTGACTTTC.

The V call is TRBV19, the J call TRBJ2-5; TRBD2 matches 9 bases. Germline V lookup: CDR1 LNHDA, CDR2 SQIVND (reference sequence). The CDR3 is 17 residues long. V shed 3 bases, J shed 2 bases, and the junction held 10 bases outside the gene matches. The CDR3, as DNA: TGTGCCAGTAGTATCCGGCGGCCTAGCGGGATTCAAGAGACCCAGTACTTC. Its protein product is CASSIRRPSGIQETQYF.

The chain has TRBV27 and TRBJ1-2, with 9 bases fitting TRBD1. Germline V gene data show CDR1 as MNHEY and CDR2 as SMNVEV (reference sequence). CDR3 length: 13 amino acids. J gave up 6 bases and V 3 bases, and 2 bases lay outside the gene matches. The chain's CDR3 is CASSFGQGNGYTF. CDR3 nucleotide sequence: TGTGCCAGCAGTTTCGGACAGGGGAATGGCTACACCTTC.

This clone has more than one count but fewer than ten. In DNA, the CDR3 is TGTGCCAGCGGGGGCAGCGGGGGGCAAGAGACCCAGTACTTC. Protein product: CASGGSGGQETQYF. The chain recombines TRBV6-5 with TRBJ2-5; 9 positions agree with TRBD2. Germline CDR1 and CDR2: MNHEY and SVGAGI. The CDR3 has 14 amino acids. The trim removed 8 bases at V and 2 bases at J, leaving 6 bases unmatched.

CDR3 bases: TGTGCCAGCAGCTTAGGGTCCTCGTCAGGGAAGCATGGCTACACCTTC. This sequence encodes CASSLGSSSGKHGYTF. This chain uses TRBV7-6 with TRBJ1-2, with D possibly being TRBD1 (5 bases). The ends were cut back, 1 base at V and 6 bases at J, with 18 bases in the middle. This CDR3 has 16 amino acids. The germline V gene encodes CDR1 SGHVS and CDR2 FNYEAQ.

The J gene is TRBJ1-3, the V gene TRBV6-5; D unclear. V gave up 4 bases and J gave up 0 bases, with 4 bases separating them. In germline, CDR1 is MNHEY, CDR2 SVGAGI. CDR3 size: 13 residues. CDR3 DNA: TGTGCCAGCAGTTTCTACTCTGGAAACACCATATATTTT. Translation gives CASSFYSGNTIYF.